This note documents a single T cell receptor beta chain sequence. The table lists this clonotype with a few counts. Which antigen it targets is not known. Per-base quality was not reported, and no clone a single base away is much larger than it. Synthesis of TCR cDNA relied on 5'RACE template switching, a step that introduced a universal primer site along with unique molecular identifiers. Priming for cDNA synthesis came from both the TCR alpha and TCR beta constant segments. Library amplification used two PCR steps, and the second PCR step added sample barcodes and sequencing adapters. Libraries were sequenced on Illumina HiSeq 2500 (2x100 bp) or NovaSeq (2x150 bp). The authors processed their data as follows. MIGEC was used to demultiplex reads and collapse the reads into UMI consensus sequences, and MiXCR was used for V(D)J alignment. Vaccine-responding clonotypes were identified with edgeR using replicate PBMC samples, with FDR below 0.01 and a log2 fold change above 5 up to day 15 being required. Each bulk clonotype received a CD4 or CD8 identity based on whether the sequenced CD4 or CD8 repertoire contained that clonotype at higher abundance. TCRdb applied fastp at Q25 and MiXCR to the public reads, then kept only in-frame beta chains. CDR3 protein duplicates are merged, each entry listing the most common genes and DNA. For this entry, the V and J calls and clone size follow TCRdb and not the study's own pipeline. In this sample the table shows 620,000 or so distinct CDR3 sequences, approximately 16% of which occur a single time. 15% to 20% of the sample is held by the ten biggest clonotypes.

Per the publication, the treatment or condition label means: live attenuated yellow fever vaccine strain. At every blood-draw timepoint, two biological replicates of bulk PBMCs were collected. A standard Ficoll-Paque protocol was used to isolate PBMCs from peripheral blood. TriZol was used to extract RNA from bulk PBMCs, from CD4 and CD8 fractions, and from dextramer-positive and dextramer-negative fractions. The data originate from a study of T cells after yellow fever vaccination (dated by TCRdb to between 2019 and 2020). The study in broad terms: The SMART-Seq v4 Ultra Low Input RNA kit was used to prepare libraries from fractions with low cell numbers. To track T-cell clones before and after primary and booster YFV17D yellow fever vaccination, bulk TCR alpha and beta repertoires were sequenced longitudinally. Two healthy male donors made up the cohort, one aged 18 to 30 years and the other aged 30 to 40 years. Blood was drawn at multiple timepoints before and after primary and secondary immunization, with bulk PBMC replicates and cell subsets isolated.

The V end loses 5 bases and the J end loses 4 bases, and a stretch of 17 bases separates them. CDR1 and CDR2 are drawn from the germline V gene: SQVTM, ANQGSEA. Spanning cysteine to phenylalanine, the CDR3 consists of 14 amino acids. Just the 42-base CDR3 DNA is kept, in frame starting at base 1. Results the study describes overall, beyond this receptor: A small share of clonotypes was detected in both CD4 and CD8 compartments, with the overlap likely arising from convergent recombination. After the booster, most of the clones that had expanded following primary vaccination were detected again (approximately 95% of CD4 and roughly nine tenths of CD8), which suggests that memory was broadly maintained. The secondary T-cell response was weaker than the primary response but faster, peaking on day 5 instead of day 15. Computational filtering was needed because FACS-sorted repertoires could contain abundant contaminating clonotypes from the bulk population. Because only two donors were included in the study, the extent to which the findings can be generalized is limited.

The clonotype was recovered from a man aged 18 to 35 who received the YFV17D yellow fever vaccine. This specimen consisted of PBMCs, obtained around 5 days after the first yellow fever vaccination. The rearranged chain carries TRBV29-1 and TRBJ1-1; the D gene is perhaps TRBD1, from 6 matching bases. The CDR3: CSVSTGSSGTEAFF. At the DNA level, the sequence is TGCAGCGTTTCCACAGGGTCGTCCGGCACTGAAGCTTTCTTT.